This T cell receptor beta chain is from a study of human T cells and chemical hapten exposure. Study at large: Variation in per-sample TCR yields came mainly from small pooled library volume differences.

This clonotype was detected ten times or more. The antigen is not known. Time point given: patch test 3, about 24 weeks after DPC sensitization. The sample's treatment: therapeutic diphenylcyclopropenone sensitization with weekly scalp DPC. Broader study findings: TCRs above 1 in 1000 frequency did not change with DPC sensitization.

In the original analysis: Individual samples carried between roughly 23,224 and 700,000 TCRs, with roughly 96,000 as the median. TCRdb analysed the RACE reads with MiXCR anew, one entry per CDR3 protein. TCRdb's processing, not the study's, gives the V and J calls here. The sample lists around 200,000 distinct CDR3 sequences, approximately 26% occurring once. Germline CDR1 and CDR2: DFQATT and SNEGSKA (reference sequence). This CDR3 comprises 13 residues. The J segment lost 2 bases and the V segment lost 6 bases, leaving 4 bases of the junction unmatched. V and J are TRBV20-1 and TRBJ2-5; 9 bases match TRBD1. The origin of this receptor is a woman between 40 and 50 years old with alopecia areata. Some clones in this sample may be carry-over from other donors' samples. The sequencing here drew on whole blood, taken in connection with sensitization to the hapten diphenylcyclopropenone (DPC). The CDR3 spells CSAGGTGQETQYF. CDR3 DNA: TGCAGTGCCGGCGGGACAGGGCAAGAGACCCAGTACTTC.